This TCR beta chain was observed in a study of blood T cell repertoires in COVID-19. Study overall: Samples taken during acute and convalescent COVID-19 were collected in the United States, Italy and Spain.

Data came from immunoSEQ multiplex PCR; TCRdb stores just in-frame clones and leaves some out. The table shows tens of thousands of clones, with around 80% occurring only once. This TCR was sampled from a man between 40 and 49 years old with acute or convalescent COVID-19. Sequencing was carried out using peripheral blood.

CDR3 DNA sequence: TGTGCCAGCCGAAAAGGGACAGGAGCGAACACCGGGGAGCTGTTTTTT. It translates to CASRKGTGANTGELFF. This chain joins TRBV27 and TRBJ2-2; 8 nucleotides match TRBD1. The CDR3 runs 16 residues. After removal of 8 bases from V and 0 bases from J, the junction contained 8 bases not matched to a gene. Germline V lookup: CDR1 MNHEY, CDR2 SMNVEV (reference sequence).